This TCR beta chain comes out of a study of blood T cell repertoires in COVID-19. Study-level background: Nucleic acid was either cDNA or gDNA, and it came from T cells, B-cell-depleted T cells, or PBMCs.

Comments on this clone: Other DNA sequences in this sample translate to the same CDR3.

The study recruited people aged roughly 18 to 95 years across some 23 US areas. Participant reports of clinical history set cohort assignment. Per the authors' pipeline: Reference gene primer amplification in the assay estimated nucleated cell counts. Measured with immunoSEQ multiplex PCR; TCRdb has only the in-frame clones, and not every one. D and trimming come from the DNA, and the V and J calls and clone size come from that table. Of 200,000 or so clones in the sample, 85% to 90% are singletons; the top ten hold 3% to 4%. The germline CDR1 and CDR2 sequences are SNHLY and FYNNEI. The CDR3 runs to 12 residues. Trimming removed 7 bases from V and 1 base from J, with 7 bases in between.

The sequence came from a woman aged 18-29 years in a cohort exposed to, infected with or recovered from COVID-19 (not recorded which). The chain recombines TRBV2 with TRBJ1-1, with D hard to call. The sequencing input was PBMCs or T cells enriched from blood (not recorded which). CDR3 DNA: TGTGCCAGCACCTCAGGGAACACTGAAGCTTTCTTT. This codes for CASTSGNTEAFF.